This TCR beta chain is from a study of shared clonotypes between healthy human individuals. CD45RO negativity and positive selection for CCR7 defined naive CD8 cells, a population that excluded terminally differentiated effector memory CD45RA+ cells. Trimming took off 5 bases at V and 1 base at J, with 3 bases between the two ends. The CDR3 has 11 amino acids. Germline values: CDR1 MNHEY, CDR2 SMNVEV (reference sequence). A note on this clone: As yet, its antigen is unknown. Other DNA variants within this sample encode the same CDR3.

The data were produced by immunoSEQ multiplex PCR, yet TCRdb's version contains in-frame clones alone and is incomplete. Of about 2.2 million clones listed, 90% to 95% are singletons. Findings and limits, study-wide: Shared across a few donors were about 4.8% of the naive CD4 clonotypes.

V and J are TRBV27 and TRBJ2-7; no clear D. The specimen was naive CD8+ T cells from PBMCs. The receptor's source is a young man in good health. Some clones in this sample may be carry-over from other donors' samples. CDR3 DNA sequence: TGTGCCAGCAGTCGGTCCTACGAGCAGTACTTC. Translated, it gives CASSRSYEQYF.